A selection of T cell receptor beta chains follows, all from one sample in a study of blood T cell repertoires in COVID-19. Profiled with immunoSEQ multiplex PCR; TCRdb holds only in-frame clones, not every one. The repertoire includes some 320,000 clones, 87% of them detected once, and 7.8% sits in the top ten. Sequenced input: peripheral blood. These receptors were collected from a woman aged 50 to 60 who had recovered from COVID-19. The CDR3 runs from the conserved cysteine through the conserved F or W. The order of the fields is D gene, V gene, J gene, clone size, CDR3 DNA, CDR3 protein. D genes are given only for firm matches. The listing skips clone size in some rows; elsewhere it reads once, few, many or a size class.

d_call: NA
v_call: TRBV5-4
j_call: TRBJ1-2
clone_size: NA
cdr3_nt: TGTGCCAGCAGCTCAGGGGTAGTAGGCTACACCTTC
cdr3_aa: CASSSGVVGYTF

d_call: TRBD2
v_call: TRBV5-5
j_call: TRBJ2-5
clone_size: once
cdr3_nt: TGTGCCAGCAGCTTTGTAGCGGGGATGTACCAAGAGACCCAGTACTTC
cdr3_aa: CASSFVAGMYQETQYF

d_call: TRBD1
v_call: TRBV10-3
j_call: TRBJ1-1
clone_size: NA
cdr3_nt: TGTGCCACCTACAGGGGGAGGGACACTGAAGCTTTCTTT
cdr3_aa: CATYRGRDTEAFF

d_call: TRBD2
v_call: TRBV5-1
j_call: TRBJ2-1
clone_size: NA
cdr3_nt: TGCGCCAGCAGCTTGTGGGGGGGTTTGACTACGGATCCCAATGAGCAGTTCTTC
cdr3_aa: CASSLWGGLTTDPNEQFF

d_call: TRBD1
v_call: TRBV11-2
j_call: TRBJ1-1
clone_size: once
cdr3_nt: TGTGCCAGCAGCTCCTACAGGGGGACCGGCACTGAAGCTTTCTTT
cdr3_aa: CASSSYRGTGTEAFF

d_call: TRBD2
v_call: TRBV5-1
j_call: TRBJ2-1
clone_size: NA
cdr3_nt: TGCGCCAGCAGCGCGGGACTAGAGTCTTCTGAGCAGTTCTTC
cdr3_aa: CASSAGLESSEQFF

d_call: TRBD1
v_call: TRBV19
j_call: TRBJ2-7
clone_size: NA
cdr3_nt: TGTGCCAGTAGTATTTTAGCCGGACAGGGGGAACACGAGCAGTACTTC
cdr3_aa: CASSILAGQGEHEQYF

d_call: NA
v_call: TRBV7-3
j_call: TRBJ2-3
clone_size: few
cdr3_nt: TGTGCCAGCAGCCCGCAGGGGCCCGGGGCAGATACGCAGTATTTT
cdr3_aa: CASSPQGPGADTQYF

d_call: TRBD1
v_call: TRBV30
j_call: TRBJ2-5
clone_size: NA
cdr3_nt: TGTGCCTGGAGGCCGGGACAGGGCCGAGAGACCCAGTACTTC
cdr3_aa: CAWRPGQGRETQYF

d_call: NA
v_call: TRBV3-1/TRBV3-2
j_call: TRBJ2-1
clone_size: NA
cdr3_nt: TGTGCCAGCAGCCAAGGCGGCCGGCCTCTCAATGAGCAGTTCTTC
cdr3_aa: CASSQGGRPLNEQFF

d_call: TRBD1
v_call: TRBV2
j_call: TRBJ1-2
clone_size: NA
cdr3_nt: TGTGCCAGCAGTGCTGGGACAGGGGACTATGGCTACACCTTC
cdr3_aa: CASSAGTGDYGYTF

d_call: NA
v_call: TRBV3-1/TRBV3-2
j_call: TRBJ1-2
clone_size: NA
cdr3_nt: TGTGCCAGCAGCCAGAGGGGGGGCGGTGGCTACACCTTC
cdr3_aa: CASSQRGGGGYTF

d_call: NA
v_call: TRBV30
j_call: TRBJ1-2
clone_size: NA
cdr3_nt: TGTGCCTGGAGTGCGGACAGATACTATGGCTACACCTTC
cdr3_aa: CAWSADRYYGYTF

d_call: NA
v_call: TRBV6-5
j_call: TRBJ1-1
clone_size: NA
cdr3_nt: TGTGCCAGCAGGATTCAGGGTTTCGGCACTGAAGCTTTCTTT
cdr3_aa: CASRIQGFGTEAFF

d_call: NA
v_call: TRBV5-1
j_call: TRBJ2-1
clone_size: NA
cdr3_nt: TGCGCCAGCAGCTTTAGCATGCCCAATGAGCAGTTCTTC
cdr3_aa: CASSFSMPNEQFF

d_call: NA
v_call: TRBV30
j_call: TRBJ2-7
clone_size: NA
cdr3_nt: TGTGCCCTTTCGTGGCGGTACGAGCAGTACTTC
cdr3_aa: CALSWRYEQYF

d_call: NA
v_call: TRBV6-4
j_call: TRBJ1-3
clone_size: once
cdr3_nt: TGTGCCAGCAGTGCAGAGGCGAACTCTGGAAACACCATATATTTT
cdr3_aa: CASSAEANSGNTIYF

d_call: TRBD1
v_call: TRBV24-1
j_call: TRBJ2-5
clone_size: NA
cdr3_nt: TGTGCCACCAGTGACCTAAACAGGGGGCGCGGGGAGACCCAGTACTTC
cdr3_aa: CATSDLNRGRGETQYF

d_call: NA
v_call: TRBV4-3
j_call: TRBJ1-2
clone_size: NA
cdr3_nt: TGCGCCAGCAGCCAAGATGGAGGGGCCCTCCTGGGCTACACCTTC
cdr3_aa: CASSQDGGALLGYTF

d_call: NA
v_call: TRBV11-2
j_call: TRBJ1-2
clone_size: few
cdr3_nt: TGTGCCAGCCAGGGGTACTATGGCTACACCTTC
cdr3_aa: CASQGYYGYTF

d_call: NA
v_call: TRBV28
j_call: TRBJ2-7
clone_size: NA
cdr3_nt: TGTGCCAGCAGTCCTCCACAGACCTACGAGCAGTACTTC
cdr3_aa: CASSPPQTYEQYF

d_call: TRBD2
v_call: TRBV27
j_call: TRBJ2-1
clone_size: NA
cdr3_nt: TGTGCCAGCATCGCCCGGCTAGCGGGAAGTGGCACTGAGCAGTTCTTC
cdr3_aa: CASIARLAGSGTEQFF

d_call: NA
v_call: TRBV7-2
j_call: TRBJ1-5
clone_size: NA
cdr3_nt: TGTGCCAGCAGCTTAGAGGGGGTAAGCAATCAGCCCCAGCATTTT
cdr3_aa: CASSLEGVSNQPQHF

d_call: TRBD2
v_call: TRBV28
j_call: TRBJ2-7
clone_size: NA
cdr3_nt: TGTGCCAGCAGTCTTCCTAGCGGGAGTGTTCTGATGGACGAGCAGTACTTC
cdr3_aa: CASSLPSGSVLMDEQYF

d_call: TRBD2
v_call: TRBV5-4
j_call: TRBJ2-5
clone_size: NA
cdr3_nt: TGTGCCAGCAGCTTCAGCGGGAGCGAGGGGACCCAGTACTTC
cdr3_aa: CASSFSGSEGTQYF

d_call: TRBD2
v_call: TRBV5-4
j_call: TRBJ2-5
clone_size: NA
cdr3_nt: TGTGCCAGCAGCTTGGCTAGCGGCGAAGAGACCCAGTACTTC
cdr3_aa: CASSLASGEETQYF

d_call: NA
v_call: TRBV6-1
j_call: TRBJ1-5
clone_size: NA
cdr3_nt: TGTGCCAGCAGTGAACGGGGGAATCTGGGAAAACAGCCCCAGCATTTT
cdr3_aa: CASSERGNLGKQPQHF

d_call: NA
v_call: TRBV28
j_call: TRBJ1-2
clone_size: NA
cdr3_nt: TGTGCCAGCGTAGGGGCCACCTATGGCTACACCTTC
cdr3_aa: CASVGATYGYTF

d_call: TRBD1
v_call: TRBV5-1
j_call: TRBJ2-2
clone_size: NA
cdr3_nt: TGCGCCAGCAGCCAACAATCGGGACAGCTCACCGGGGAGCTGTTTTTT
cdr3_aa: CASSQQSGQLTGELFF

d_call: NA
v_call: TRBV6-5
j_call: TRBJ2-7
clone_size: NA
cdr3_nt: TGTGCCAGCAGTTACTCCTGGTCTAGCGAGGGCGAGCAGTACTTC
cdr3_aa: CASSYSWSSEGEQYF

d_call: TRBD1
v_call: TRBV7-9
j_call: TRBJ2-1
clone_size: NA
cdr3_nt: TGTGCCAGCAGCGTAGGACAGGGTATGAATGAGCAGTTCTTC
cdr3_aa: CASSVGQGMNEQFF

d_call: TRBD2
v_call: TRBV2
j_call: TRBJ2-7
clone_size: few
cdr3_nt: TGTGCCAGCAGTGATTTTAGCGGGAACTCCTACGAGCAGTACTTC
cdr3_aa: CASSDFSGNSYEQYF

d_call: NA
v_call: TRBV6-2/TRBV6-3
j_call: TRBJ2-5
clone_size: once
cdr3_nt: TGTGCCAGCAGTTATGCCCCTCGGGGTGCAGGGACCCAGTACTTC
cdr3_aa: CASSYAPRGAGTQYF

d_call: NA
v_call: TRBV6-5
j_call: TRBJ1-5
clone_size: NA
cdr3_nt: TGTGCCAGCAGTCACAGATCTGGCAATCAGCCCCAGCATTTT
cdr3_aa: CASSHRSGNQPQHF

d_call: NA
v_call: TRBV6-5
j_call: TRBJ2-7
clone_size: NA
cdr3_nt: TGTGCCAGCAGGTCACCCTTTGGGGGGAACGAGCAGTACTTC
cdr3_aa: CASRSPFGGNEQYF

d_call: NA
v_call: TRBV7-6
j_call: TRBJ1-4
clone_size: NA
cdr3_nt: TGTGCCAGCAGTCCCTTATTGGGAGGGCGGGAGGAAAAACTGTTTTTT
cdr3_aa: CASSPLLGGREEKLFF

d_call: NA
v_call: TRBV6-2/TRBV6-3
j_call: TRBJ1-2
clone_size: NA
cdr3_nt: TGTGCCAGCAGTAAGCTACAGTTGAGAGGGTATGGCTACACCTTC
cdr3_aa: CASSKLQLRGYGYTF

d_call: NA
v_call: TRBV2
j_call: TRBJ2-7
clone_size: few
cdr3_nt: TGTGCCAGCGAGGGCGGGGTCTCCTACGAGCAGTACTTC
cdr3_aa: CASEGGVSYEQYF